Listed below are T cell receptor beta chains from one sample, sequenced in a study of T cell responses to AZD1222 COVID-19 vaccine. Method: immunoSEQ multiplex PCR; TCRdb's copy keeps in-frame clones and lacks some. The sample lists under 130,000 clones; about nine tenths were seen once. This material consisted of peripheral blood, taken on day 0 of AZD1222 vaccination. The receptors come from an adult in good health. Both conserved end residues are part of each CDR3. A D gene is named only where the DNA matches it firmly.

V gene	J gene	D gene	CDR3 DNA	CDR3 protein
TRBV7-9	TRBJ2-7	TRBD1	TGTGCCAGCAGCTTAAAACAGGGGTCCTACGAGCAGTACTTC	CASSLKQGSYEQYF
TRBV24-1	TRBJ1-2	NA	TGTGCCACCAGTGATTTGAAGGGGGGGAGGCTTCTGACCTTC	CATSDLKGGRLLTF
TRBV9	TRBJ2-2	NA	TGTGCCAGCAGCGTAGATTCTAGATTCACCGGGGAGCTGTTTTTT	CASSVDSRFTGELFF
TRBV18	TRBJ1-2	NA	TGTGCCAGCTCACCCGTGGGGCGCGATGGCTACACCTTC	CASSPVGRDGYTF
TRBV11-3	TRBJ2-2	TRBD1	TGTGCCAGCAGCCGACAGGGCCCAAACACCGGGGAGCTGTTTTTT	CASSRQGPNTGELFF
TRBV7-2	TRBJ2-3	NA	TGTGCCAGCAGCCCCTCCCGAGATACGCAGTATTTT	CASSPSRDTQYF
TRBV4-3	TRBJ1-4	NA	TGCGCCAGCAGCCAAGGGATCCTCCCTTCAGCTGAAGATGAAAAACTGTTTTTT	CASSQGILPSAEDEKLFF
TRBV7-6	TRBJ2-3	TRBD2	TGTGCCAGCAGCGACGGGCGTTGGGGGGGAAGCACAGATACGCAGTATTTT	CASSDGRWGGSTDTQYF
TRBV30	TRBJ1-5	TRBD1	TGTGCCTGGAGTCCCGGACAGGGTCGGGAGCCCCAGCATTTT	CAWSPGQGREPQHF
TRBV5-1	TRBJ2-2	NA	TGCGCCACCCGACCGGGACAGAACACCGGGGAGCTGTTTTTT	CATRPGQNTGELFF